The 21 T cell receptor beta chains listed next were all sequenced from one sample in a study of response to subunit inactivated influenza vaccine. TCRdb recomputed calls from the RT-PCR reads with MiXCR, one row per CDR3 protein. The table shows about 780,000 distinct CDR3 sequences, with less than 20% occurring only once. This specimen was PBMCs from blood, taken roughly 5 days after vaccination. Receptors originate from a middle-aged man who received an inactivated influenza vaccine.

In this sample, this clonotype turned up a few times. This chain connects TRBV6-2 or TRBV6-3 to TRBJ1-5; D call uncertain. This CDR3 has 14 amino acids. V lost 6 bases and J lost 8, with 17 bases in between. Germline lookup yields CDR1 MNHEY and CDR2 SVGEGT. CDR3 loop: CASSHWLGLKPQHF. The CDR3 DNA reads TGTGCCAGCAGCCACTGGTTGGGCTTGAAGCCCCAGCATTTT.

The chain couples TRBV5-8 to TRBJ2-3, with 7 bases that match TRBD2. From germline, CDR1 is SGHTS and CDR2 YDEGEE. CDR3 length: 15 amino acids. With 6 bases clipped from V and 6 bases from J, the junction kept 13 bases outside the gene matches. The CDR3 DNA reads as TGTGCCAGCAACCCCCCTGGACTAGGTGTGGATACGCAGTATTTT. Protein product: CASNPPGLGVDTQYF.

The gene calls are TRBV7-2 and TRBJ1-2; 10 nucleotides align to TRBD1. Germline trimming cut 0 bases from V and 7 bases from J; bases unmatched to any gene: 2. Germline loops: CDR1 SGHTA, CDR2 FQGNSA. CDR3 length: 14 residues. Here the CDR3 DNA reads TGTGCCAGCAGCTTAGCGGACAGGGGGTTTGGCTACACCTTC. Translating gives CASSLADRGFGYTF.

The gene calls are TRBV9 and TRBJ2-3; D is undetermined. V was pared by 0 bases and J by 2 bases, with 10 bases between. Germline values: CDR1 SGDLS, CDR2 YYNGEE. CDR3 length: 15 residues. CDR3 coding DNA: TGTGCCAGCAGCGTAGTCGGCAGAAACACAGATACGCAGTATTTT. It translates to CASSVVGRNTDTQYF.

This clonotype was counted between two and nine times. The gene calls are TRBV7-9 and TRBJ1-1; D unresolved. V lost 1 base to trimming and J lost 4 bases, with 7 bases between them. The CDR3 is 13 amino acids. Germline V CDR1 and CDR2: SEHNR, FQNEAQ (reference sequence). CDR3 sequence: CASSLVDTTEAFF. The CDR3 bases are TGTGCCAGCAGCTTAGTTGACACCACTGAAGCTTTCTTT.

This clonotype turned up a few times. The chain is built from TRBV20-1 and TRBJ2-3, with TRBD2 matching over 7 bases. J lost 2 bases, V lost 4 bases, and 6 bases had no gene match. Germline CDR1 reads DFQATT; CDR2 reads SNEGSKA (reference sequence). The CDR3 is made up of 14 amino acids. DNA for the CDR3: TGCAGTGCTACCGGGACTACGTACACAGATACGCAGTATTTT. This codes for CSATGTTYTDTQYF.

V and J are TRBV20-1 and TRBJ1-5; D unclear. The CDR3 extends over 15 amino acids. The ends were cut back, 0 bases at V and 4 bases at J, with 13 bases in the middle. The V gene's germline CDR1 is DFQATT and CDR2 SNEGSKA (reference sequence). CDR3 in amino acids: CSAREIKGPNQPQHF. For the CDR3, the DNA is TGCAGTGCTAGAGAGATAAAGGGCCCTAATCAGCCCCAGCATTTT.

The chain links TRBV4-2 to TRBJ2-7, with 13 bases identical to TRBD2. The CDR3 extends over 20 amino acids. Germline V CDR1 and CDR2: LGHNA, YNFKEQ. Trimming cost V 1 base and J 5 bases; bases outside gene matches: 17. The CDR3 DNA reads as TGTGCCAGCAGCCAAGGGTGGAGGGACGGATGGACTAGCGGGAGAGACGAGCAGTACTTC. Its protein product is CASSQGWRDGWTSGRDEQYF.

This clonotype has only a few counts. The rearrangement joins TRBV6-1 to TRBJ2-2, with D perhaps given as TRBD1 or TRBD2 (5 bases each). Trimming left V 7 bases short and J 4 bases short, with 13 bases between. Germline CDR1 is MNHNS and CDR2 is SASEGT. The CDR3 has 14 amino acids. CDR3 sequence (DNA): TGTGCCAGCACCAGGGCCGGAGGCACCGGGGAGCTGTTTTTT. This gives the protein CASTRAGGTGELFF.

This clonotype was counted only a few times. The gene calls are TRBV5-1 and TRBJ2-5; weak D call: TRBD1 (5 bases). The ends were cut back, 0 bases at V and 4 bases at J, with 13 bases in the middle. In germline, CDR1 is SGHRS, CDR2 YFSETQ. This CDR3 comprises 15 residues. This CDR3 reads CASSLVAATVETQYF. CDR3 coding DNA: TGCGCCAGCAGCTTGGTTGCAGCGACAGTAGAGACCCAGTACTTC.

This rearrangement joins TRBV6-1 to TRBJ2-2; no firm D call. Per the germline V gene, CDR1 is MNHNS and CDR2 is SASEGT. The CDR3 has 13 residues. Trimming removed 6 bases at V and 6 bases at J, with 11 bases between. The DNA for the CDR3 is TGTGCCAGCAGCCTCCTTAGCTCCGGGGAGCTGTTTTTT. This sequence encodes CASSLLSSGELFF.

This chain links TRBV18 with TRBJ2-2; D might be TRBD2 (5 bases). Trimming left V 4 bases short and J 4 bases short, with 22 bases between. Germline assignment: CDR1 KGHSH and CDR2 LQKENI. The CDR3 sequence is 18 residues long. The CDR3 DNA reads TGTGCCAGCTCACGAGGCGGCCGAGTTCGGGCGGGCACCGGGGAGCTGTTTTTT. Its protein product is CASSRGGRVRAGTGELFF.

This clonotype was counted many times. The rearrangement joins TRBV24-1 to TRBJ2-5; TRBD1 aligns across 7 bases. Germline assignment: CDR1 KGHDR and CDR2 SFDVKD. The CDR3 extends over 13 amino acids. V lost 5 bases and J lost 2; bases outside the gene matches: 1. CDR3 sequence reads: CATSGDSQETQYF. CDR3 nucleotides: TGTGCCACCAGTGGGGACAGTCAAGAGACCCAGTACTTC.

The chain joins TRBV7-6 to TRBJ2-3; 8 nucleotides agree with TRBD1. This CDR3 has 14 residues. Trimming took 4 bases from V and 4 from J; bases not matched to a gene: 4. Looked up from germline, CDR1 is SGHVS and CDR2 is FNYEAQ. The CDR3 protein is CASSSLQGADTQYF. DNA for the CDR3: TGTGCCAGCAGCTCACTACAGGGGGCAGATACGCAGTATTTT.

This clonotype has a handful of counts. One end of the junction fails to match germline, which may point to a read error. V gene TRBV6-1 combines with J gene TRBJ2-5; TRBD2 matches 12 bases. CDR3 length: 17 amino acids. Germline V CDR1 and CDR2: MNHNS, SASEGT. CDR3 sequence reads: CASSQATSGGSWETQYF. The CDR3 DNA sequence: TGTGCCAGCAGTCAAGCGACTAGCGGGGGCTCTTGGGAGACCCAGTACTTC.

This clonotype came up many times. The chain combines TRBV5-1 with TRBJ2-1, with a possible D match to TRBD2 (6 bases). The CDR3 covers 18 residues. Germline V gene data show CDR1 as SGHRS and CDR2 as YFSETQ. V lost 3 bases and J 4 bases, leaving 23 bases between the germline ends. CDR3 nucleotide sequence: TGCGCCAGCAGCTCCGGGTTGGGACGGGAGAAAGTATACAATGAGCAGTTCTTC. Translated: CASSSGLGREKVYNEQFF.

This clonotype was seen a few times. The chain employs TRBV29-1 and TRBJ2-4; D possibly corresponds to TRBD1 (5 bases). Trimming shortened V by 5 bases and J by 0 bases, and 11 bases separated the two germline ends. The CDR3 is 14 residues long. Germline CDR1 and CDR2: SQVTM and ANQGSEA. The CDR3 here is CSVTGVLAKNIQYF. In nucleotides, the CDR3 is TGCAGCGTTACAGGTGTTTTAGCCAAAAACATTCAGTACTTC.

This clonotype was seen at least ten times. The chain links TRBV20-1 to TRBJ2-5, with 7 bases that match TRBD1. V shed 6 bases, J shed 0 bases, and the junction held 10 bases outside the gene matches. Germline CDR1 DFQATT, CDR2 SNEGSKA (reference sequence). The CDR3 spans 15 residues. CDR3 sequence: CSANQDRSYQETQYF. The CDR3 region has the DNA TGCAGTGCCAACCAGGACAGGTCGTACCAAGAGACCCAGTACTTC.

There are many counts of this clonotype. The rearrangement joins TRBV12-3 or TRBV12-4 to TRBJ2-1, with 8 bases lining up with TRBD2. This CDR3 has 17 residues. With 5 bases clipped from V and 9 bases from J, the junction kept 18 bases outside the gene matches. CDR3 protein: CASSQLLAVGRAGEQFF. The CDR3 DNA reads TGTGCCAGCAGTCAATTACTAGCGGTTGGGAGGGCCGGTGAGCAGTTCTTC.

V gene TRBV12-3 or TRBV12-4 combines with J gene TRBJ2-5; 9 bases align to TRBD2. J lost 5 bases, V lost 5 bases, and 6 bases had no gene match. The CDR3 loop spans 14 amino acids. CDR3 protein: CASSPSGGSETQYF. In DNA, the CDR3 is TGTGCCAGCAGTCCAAGCGGGGGGTCTGAGACCCAGTACTTC.

The V call is TRBV7-2, the J call TRBJ2-5, with 11 positions matching TRBD2. The trim removed 3 bases at V and 5 bases at J, leaving 5 bases unmatched. Germline V gene lookup returns CDR1 SGHTA and CDR2 FQGNSA. The CDR3 consists of 15 residues. The CDR3: CASSFLAGGSETQYF. CDR3 DNA sequence: TGTGCCAGCAGCTTTTTAGCGGGAGGGTCCGAGACCCAGTACTTC.